The T cell receptor beta chain under discussion was sequenced for a study of neurological immune-mediated disorders (dated by TCRdb to about 2019). In the study overall: Among the roughly 34 multiple sclerosis patients, relapsing-remitting MS was present in 31 and secondary progressive MS was present in 3. The cohort included approximately 70 subjects: about 15 with HAM/TSP, roughly 34 with multiple sclerosis, and around 20 healthy controls. Longitudinal HAM/TSP donors and healthy donors each had 3 time-points at intervals of about 3-45 months. Peripheral blood TCR-beta repertoires from HTLV-I-associated myelopathy (HAM/TSP) patients, multiple sclerosis patients and healthy controls were compared by UMI-based sequencing. The roughly 110 TCR-beta libraries covered PBMC samples along with longitudinal samples, technical triplicates, and paired sorted CD4+ and CD8+ T-cell subsets. What the research found in general, with its limitations: Expanded clones from different subjects shared no identical CDR3 amino acid sequences, which suggests that TCR-beta repertoires were private in all groups. Phylogenetic analysis grouped repertoires from 18 of 34 MS patients into a cluster of related CDR3 sequences, suggesting a possible repertoire-level signature. No association of the MS cluster with clinical or MRI features was observed, and the need for larger cohorts was stated by the authors. TCR clonal expansion was greatest in HAM/TSP patients and smallest in MS patients, who ranked below even healthy controls.

This clonotype was observed a handful of times. No cognate antigen has been identified for it. No base quality values were provided; no much bigger clone lies one nucleotide off. Sequences SGHVS (CDR1) and FNYEAQ (CDR2) are obtained from the germline V gene. From cysteine to phenylalanine, the CDR3 is 14 amino acids long. Only the CDR3 DNA is retained, 42 bases long and in frame from the first base. V and J are trimmed by 2 bases and 8 bases, and the gene matches miss 3 bases of the junction. The intended sense of this specimen's time point label: longitudinal time-point 1 (baseline). For the unsorted PBMC libraries, 2 million PBMCs were stored in RNAlater at -80 degrees C until RNA extraction and were used to generate the libraries. Multiple sclerosis patients were enrolled in a US clinical protocol evaluating disease progression by magnetic resonance imaging. PBMCs were separated from peripheral blood using Ficoll-Hypaque density gradient centrifugation and then cryopreserved in liquid nitrogen.

cDNA was synthesized by template-switch 5'RACE using a primer carrying a 10-nucleotide random unique molecular identifier by which each TCR transcript was tagged. Each sequencing run produced over 200 million TCR-beta sequences covering 15-18 subjects. Total RNA was extracted with the RNeasy kit. Using the KAPA Real-time Library Amplification kit, TCR-beta VDJ regions were amplified with primers for the TCR constant region and the 5'RACE anchor. Sample indexes and Illumina adaptors were added in a first PCR, after which library yield was increased in a second PCR. The roughly 650 bp TCR product was size-selected on a 2% E-gel SizeSelection system after Ampure bead purification. Before pooling, library quality was assessed on a Bioanalyzer, concentration was determined with Qubit, and library quantification was performed with the Kapa Library Quantification kit. Libraries were sequenced paired-end 2 x 150 bp on an Illumina HiSeq 2500. To increase sequence diversity, about 24-32% phiX was spiked into each library pool. As for the authors' bioinformatics: Quality-filtered reads were processed with the UMI-based MiGEC pipeline, and over 75% of raw TCR sequences were removed by the MiGEC pipeline during error correction. VDJ genes were aligned to IMGT germline references, and each clonotype was defined by a unique CDR3 amino acid sequence together with V-J genes. Clonal expansion, Shannon diversity and CDR3 relatedness (CalcPairwiseDistances, ClusterSamples) were evaluated with VDJtools, and phylogenetic trees were built with CLCbio workbench. Using coefficient-of-variation modelling across technical triplicates, the study counted a clone as expanded if it had at least 8 unique UMIs. The public sequencing data were trimmed at Q25 with fastp and processed into clonotypes with MiXCR by TCRdb, which kept only in-frame beta chains. Each entry merges the rows of one CDR3 protein and shows their most common DNA and genes. None of the V and J calls come from the authors' own analysis; TCRdb made them. Across this sample there are approximately 36,000 distinct CDR3 sequences, with 3% to 3.5% seen only once. About 8.3% of the sample lies in the top ten.

The sequenced sample was PBMCs. The receptor comes from an older woman with multiple sclerosis. The chain is assembled from TRBV7-6 and TRBJ1-6, with 7 junctional bases fitting TRBD1. This receptor has the CDR3 CASSLTGVDSPLHF. Read as DNA, the sequence is TGTGCCAGCAGCTTAACAGGGGTGGATTCACCCCTCCACTTT.